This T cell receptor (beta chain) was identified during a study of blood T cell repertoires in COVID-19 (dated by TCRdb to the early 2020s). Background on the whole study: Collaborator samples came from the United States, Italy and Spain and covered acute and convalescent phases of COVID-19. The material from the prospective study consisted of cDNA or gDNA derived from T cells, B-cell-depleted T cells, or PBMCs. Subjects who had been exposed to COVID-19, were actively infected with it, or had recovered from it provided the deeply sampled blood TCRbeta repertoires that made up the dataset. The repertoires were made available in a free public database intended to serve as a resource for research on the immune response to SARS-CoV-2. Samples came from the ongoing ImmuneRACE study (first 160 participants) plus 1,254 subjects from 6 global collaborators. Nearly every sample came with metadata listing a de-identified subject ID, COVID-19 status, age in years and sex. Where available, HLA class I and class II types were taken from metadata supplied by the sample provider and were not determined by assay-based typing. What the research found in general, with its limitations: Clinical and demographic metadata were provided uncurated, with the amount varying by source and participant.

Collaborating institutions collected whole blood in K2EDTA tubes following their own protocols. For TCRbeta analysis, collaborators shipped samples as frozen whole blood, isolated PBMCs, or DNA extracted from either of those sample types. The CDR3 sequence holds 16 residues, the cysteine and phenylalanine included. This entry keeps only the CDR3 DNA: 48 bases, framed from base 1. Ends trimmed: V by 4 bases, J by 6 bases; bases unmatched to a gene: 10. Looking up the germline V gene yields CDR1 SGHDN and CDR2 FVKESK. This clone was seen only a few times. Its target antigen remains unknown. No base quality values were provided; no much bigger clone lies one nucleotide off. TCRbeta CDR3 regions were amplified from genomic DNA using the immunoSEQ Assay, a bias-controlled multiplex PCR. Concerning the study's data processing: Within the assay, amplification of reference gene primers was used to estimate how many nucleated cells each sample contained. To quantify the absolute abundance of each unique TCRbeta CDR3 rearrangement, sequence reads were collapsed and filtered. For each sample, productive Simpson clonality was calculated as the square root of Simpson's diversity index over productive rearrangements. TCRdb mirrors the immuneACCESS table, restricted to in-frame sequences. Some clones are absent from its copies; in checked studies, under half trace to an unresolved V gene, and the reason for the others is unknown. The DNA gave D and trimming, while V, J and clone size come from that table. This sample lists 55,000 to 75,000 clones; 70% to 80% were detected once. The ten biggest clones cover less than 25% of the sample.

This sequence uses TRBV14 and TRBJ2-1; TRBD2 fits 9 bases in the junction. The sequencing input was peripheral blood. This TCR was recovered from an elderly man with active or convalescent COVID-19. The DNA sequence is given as TGTGCCAGCAGCCGGGGGGGTAGCGGGAGCGGCAATGAGCAGTTCTTC. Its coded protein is CASSRGGSGSGNEQFF.